A single sample is the source of the 21 T cell receptor beta chains below, sequenced in a study of human T cells and chemical hapten exposure. Using its own MiXCR run on the RACE reads, TCRdb lists one record per CDR3 protein. This repertoire shows about 400,000 distinct CDR3 sequences, around 6% found once; its top ten account for around 6%. The time point denotes: patch test 2, 6 weeks after DPC sensitization. Stated treatment: therapeutic diphenylcyclopropenone sensitization with weekly scalp DPC. Source: whole blood, taken in connection with sensitization to the hapten diphenylcyclopropenone (DPC). The receptors come from a woman aged 18-29 years with alopecia areata. Some clones in this sample may be carry-over from other donors' samples.

This clonotype was recorded at least ten times. In nucleotides, the CDR3 is TGTGCCAGCAGTTACCGGGAAGGGGGATACACTGAAGCTTTCTTT. Its protein product is CASSYREGGYTEAFF. The chain links TRBV6-5 to TRBJ1-1, with a weak D call TRBD1 (6 bases). The CDR3 covers 15 residues. Germline V gene data show CDR1 as MNHEY and CDR2 as SVGAGI. V was pared by 2 bases and J by 3 bases, with 13 bases between.

This clonotype was seen a handful of times. The chain carries TRBV20-1 and TRBJ1-2; D not resolved. V gave up 1 base and J gave up 8 bases, with 8 bases separating them. CDR1 and CDR2 from the germline V gene are DFQATT and SNEGSKA (reference sequence). The CDR3 contains 11 residues. CDR3 DNA: TGCAGTGCTAGAGGAAACGAGGGCTACACCTTC. It is translated as CSARGNEGYTF.

Ten or more counts support this clonotype. The chain combines TRBV24-1 with TRBJ1-1, with 8 bases that match TRBD1. In germline, CDR1 is KGHDR, CDR2 SFDVKD. The CDR3 runs to 13 residues. V dropped 3 bases and J dropped 11; count of bases not matched to a gene: 7. CDR3 bases: TGTGCCACCAGTGATGCGACAGGGGTTGGGGCTTTCTTT. Translation gives CATSDATGVGAFF.

V gene TRBV5-1 combines with J gene TRBJ2-5; D uncertain. CDR1 is SGHRS, CDR2 YFSETQ, per germline. The CDR3 is 14 residues long. Trimming cost V 3 bases and J 3 bases, with 12 bases left between them. DNA of the CDR3: TGCGCCAGCAGCTCTGTGCCCCCCGAAGAGACCCAGTACTTC. It is translated as CASSSVPPEETQYF.

This clonotype was seen ten or more times. The chain links TRBV18 to TRBJ1-2, with TRBD1 as a possible D gene (6 bases). V was cut by 3 bases and J by 5 bases, with 13 bases left in between. Germline assignment: CDR1 KGHSH and CDR2 LQKENI. The length of the CDR3 is 14 residues. For the CDR3, the DNA is TGTGCCAGCTCACCGGACAGTCTTTCTTATGGCTACACCTTC. It translates to CASSPDSLSYGYTF.

The rearrangement joins TRBV20-1 to TRBJ2-3, with D hard to call. Germline V CDR1 and CDR2: DFQATT, SNEGSKA (reference sequence). Trimming cost V 7 bases and J 4 bases, with 15 bases left between them. The CDR3 covers 13 residues. For the CDR3, the DNA is TGCAGTGTTCCCCTCCCGGCCGCAGATACGCAGTATTTT. Translation gives CSVPLPAADTQYF.

The table lists this clonotype with many counts. This chain joins TRBV6-5 and TRBJ1-4; 8 bases are shared with TRBD1. V shed 7 bases, J shed 8 bases, and the junction held 9 bases outside the gene matches. The CDR3 has 14 amino acids. Germline V CDR1 and CDR2: MNHEY, SVGAGI. For the CDR3, the DNA is TGTGCCAGCACCCCGACAGGGGCTCGCGAAAAACTGTTTTTT. This gives the protein CASTPTGAREKLFF.

This clonotype has a count of ten or more. V gene TRBV3-1 combines with J gene TRBJ1-1; D not resolved. The CDR3 totals 13 residues. V dropped 5 bases and J dropped 5 bases, with 12 bases sitting between them. The germline V gene encodes CDR1 LGHDT and CDR2 YNNKEL (reference sequence). The CDR3 protein is CASSSRLGTEAFF. DNA of the CDR3: TGTGCCAGCAGCTCCCGCCTGGGGACTGAAGCTTTCTTT.

V gene TRBV10-3 combines with J gene TRBJ1-4; 7 bases line up with TRBD1. The ends lost 11 bases at V and 5 bases at J; junction bases unmatched: 14. The CDR3 sequence is 15 residues long. Germline V gene sequence: CDR1 ENHRY, CDR2 SYGVKD. The chain's CDR3 is CAAGISGQPNEKLFF. CDR3 in DNA: TGTGCCGCGGGAATATCGGGACAGCCAAATGAAAAACTGTTTTTT.

This clonotype was recorded many times. This chain's CDR3 is CASSLDYLGYTF. The CDR3, as DNA: TGTGCCAGCAGTCTGGACTATCTCGGCTACACCTTC. The chain carries TRBV6-2 or TRBV6-3 and TRBJ1-2, with unresolved D. The length of the CDR3 is 12 residues. The V end was cut by 5 bases, the J end by 8 bases, with 12 bases between. Looked up from germline, CDR1 is MNHEY and CDR2 is SVGEGT.

The V gene is TRBV6-6, the J gene TRBJ2-3, with D maybe TRBD2 (5 bases). This CDR3 has 12 residues. Trimming removed 5 bases at V and 6 bases at J, with 9 bases between. Germline V lookup: CDR1 MNHNY, CDR2 SVGAGI (reference sequence). The CDR3 bases are TGTGCCAGCAGTCCTAGCCGGGATACGCAGTATTTT. The encoded protein is CASSPSRDTQYF.

J is TRBJ2-5 and V is TRBV9, with D possibly being TRBD2 (6 bases). The CDR3 has 14 amino acids. V lost 4 bases and J lost 2, with 12 bases in between. Germline-derived CDR1 and CDR2 are SGDLS and YYNGEE. The CDR3 sequence: CASSTGTQQETQYF. CDR3 nucleotide sequence: TGTGCCAGCAGCACCGGGACTCAGCAAGAGACCCAGTACTTC.

The chain joins TRBV27 to TRBJ2-7; no definite D call. V lost 5 bases and J lost 4, with 15 bases in between. The germline gives CDR1 MNHEY, CDR2 SMNVEV (reference sequence). The CDR3 runs 14 residues. The CDR3 region is CASSPQSGKYEQYF. For the CDR3, the DNA is TGTGCCAGCAGTCCCCAATCAGGAAAGTACGAGCAGTACTTC.

J is TRBJ2-5 and V is TRBV7-2; 8 bases map to TRBD1. Looked up from germline, CDR1 is SGHTA and CDR2 is FQGNSA. The CDR3 sequence is 16 residues long. With 3 bases clipped from V and 2 bases from J, the junction kept 8 bases outside the gene matches. The CDR3 region is CASSFTRGRGQETQYF. The CDR3 bases are TGTGCCAGCAGCTTTACCAGGGGGCGCGGGCAAGAGACCCAGTACTTC. Full variable domain (missing parts from reference TRBV7-2 and TRBJ2-5): GAGVSQSPSNKVTEKGKDVELRCDPISGHTALYWYRQSLGQGLEFLIYFQGNSAPDKSGLPSDRFSAERTGGSVSTLTIQRTQQEDSAVYLCASSFTRGRGQETQYFGPGTRLLVL.

V and J are TRBV7-9 and TRBJ2-5, with D possibly matching TRBD1 (6 bases). The CDR3 consists of 15 residues. The V gene lost 3 bases and the J gene lost 4 bases, with 15 bases spanning the gap. CDR1 and CDR2 (germline): SEHNR, FQNEAQ (reference sequence). This chain's CDR3 is CASSFPRTVGETQYF. CDR3 DNA: TGTGCCAGCAGCTTTCCCAGGACAGTGGGAGAGACCCAGTACTTC.

This clonotype was detected ten times or more. The genes are TRBV20-1 and TRBJ2-7, with D unclear. Germline V gives CDR1 DFQATT, CDR2 SNEGSKA (reference sequence). The CDR3 extends over 14 amino acids. The V and J ends lost 0 bases and 3 bases respectively, with 12 bases between them. In DNA, the CDR3 is TGCAGTGCTAGAGATCGCCCACTACTCTACGAGCAGTACTTC. Residues: CSARDRPLLYEQYF.

The table lists this clonotype with a few counts. This rearrangement joins TRBV2 to TRBJ2-7; 12 bases align to TRBD2. After removal of 4 bases from V and 1 base from J, the junction contained 8 bases not matched to a gene. Germline values: CDR1 SNHLY, CDR2 FYNNEI. The CDR3 is 17 residues long. CDR3 bases: TGTGCCAGCAGTGGAGCCCCACTAGCGGGGGGATCCTACGAGCAGTACTTC. Translated, it gives CASSGAPLAGGSYEQYF. The variable domain in full, with the rest retrieved from reference TRBV2 and TRBJ2-7, is EPEVTQTPSHQVTQMGQEVILRCVPISNHLYFYWYRQILGQKVEFLVSFYNNEISEKSEIFDDQFSVERPDGSNFTLKIRSTKLEDSAMYFCASSGAPLAGGSYEQYFGPGTRLTVT.

This clonotype was detected only a few times. This sequence joins TRBV20-1 and TRBJ2-3; 15 bases line up with TRBD2. CDR1 DFQATT and CDR2 SNEGSKA come from the germline V gene (reference sequence). V lost 4 bases, J lost 3 bases, and 11 bases stayed unmatched. CDR3 length equals 18 residues. CDR3: CSAIRTSGGAFGTDTQYF. DNA for the CDR3: TGCAGTGCTATTAGGACTAGCGGGGGGGCCTTTGGAACAGATACGCAGTATTTT.

The chain is built from TRBV6-4 and TRBJ2-3; the match to TRBD2 covers 10 bases. The CDR3 loop spans 16 amino acids. Germline CDR1 MRHNA, CDR2 SNTAGT. Trimming took 0 bases from V and 5 from J; bases not matched to a gene: 5. The CDR3 spells CASSDSSGGALDTQYF. The CDR3 region has the DNA TGTGCCAGCAGTGACTCCAGCGGGGGGGCCTTAGATACGCAGTATTTT.

The rearrangement links TRBV7-2 to TRBJ2-3, with no clear D. The CDR3 sequence is 13 residues long. Germline-derived CDR1 and CDR2 are SGHTA and FQGNSA. V shed 3 bases and J shed 6 bases, with 10 bases lying between them. CDR3 DNA: TGTGCCAGCAGCTTCGCCCTATCTGATACGCAGTATTTT. Protein: CASSFALSDTQYF.

This clonotype was counted ten times or more. The CDR3 loop is CSARGAAGTEAFF. In DNA, the CDR3 is TGCAGCGCCCGCGGAGCGGCTGGCACTGAAGCTTTCTTT. The rearrangement joins TRBV29-1 to TRBJ1-1; D call uncertain. The germline V and J ends were trimmed by 7 bases and 4 bases, with 16 bases remaining between them. Germline CDR1 is SQVTM and CDR2 is ANQGSEA. This CDR3 comprises 13 residues.